The clone carrying this T cell receptor (beta chain) occurred a few times. Noted time point: pretreatment peripheral blood. With 2 bases clipped from V and 2 bases from J, the junction kept 4 bases outside the gene matches. This CDR3 has 16 amino acids. Germline CDR1 is SGHRS and CDR2 is YFSETQ. Assay used: immunoSEQ multiplex PCR; TCRdb lists only in-frame clones, some missing. The repertoire consists of tens of thousands of clones, with approximately 80% occurring once and the leading ten covering roughly 7%. This entry belongs to a study of PD-L1 blockade in urothelial cancer. The material was PBMCs, obtained around atezolizumab (anti-PD-L1) treatment. The receptor was derived from a man in his sixties with urothelial cancer. V is TRBV5-1 and J is TRBJ2-1, with 10 bases that match TRBD2. CDR3 DNA: TGCGCCAGCAGCTTTCCTAGCGGGGGACCCTACAATGAGCAGTTCTTC. This encodes CASSFPSGGPYNEQFF.